These 7 T cell receptor beta chains were sequenced from one sample in a study of HIV-infected patients and healthy controls. TCRdb processed the 5' RACE reads anew with MiXCR; each CDR3 protein has one entry. This table holds roughly 68,000 distinct CDR3 sequences, 15% to 20% found once. The specimen was CD4+ T cells from blood. Every receptor here comes from a human donor in good health.

This clonotype was observed at least ten times. The chain carries TRBV29-1 and TRBJ2-3; D is uncertain. The CDR3 runs 13 residues. CDR1 and CDR2 (germline): SQVTM, ANQGSEA. V lost 6 bases and J lost 0, with 10 bases in between. CDR3 protein: CSVATTSTDTQYF. In DNA form, the CDR3 reads TGCAGCGTGGCGACGACTAGCACAGATACGCAGTATTTT.

This clonotype was observed a handful of times. The chain uses TRBV6-1 and TRBJ1-2; D is ambiguous. Trimming removed 3 bases at V and 4 bases at J, with 12 bases between. The CDR3 is 14 amino acids. Germline V CDR1 and CDR2: MNHNS, SASEGT. CDR3: CASSDNQEVYGYTF. Here the CDR3 DNA reads TGTGCCAGCAGTGATAACCAGGAGGTCTATGGCTACACCTTC.

This clonotype was found a few times. This chain uses TRBV12-3 or TRBV12-4 with TRBJ2-3; 9 nucleotides agree with TRBD2. The CDR3 extends over 14 amino acids. With V trimmed by 7 bases and J by 4 bases, 6 bases remained unmatched. CDR3 amino acids: CASTLAGVADTQYF. The CDR3 DNA sequence: TGTGCCAGCACCTTAGCGGGGGTGGCAGATACGCAGTATTTT.

In this sample, this clonotype turned up many times. The chain recombines TRBV20-1 with TRBJ1-4; D ambiguous. Germline V gives CDR1 DFQATT, CDR2 SNEGSKA (reference sequence). There are 12 residues in the CDR3. V shed 6 bases and J shed 0 bases, with 5 bases lying between them. As DNA, the CDR3 is TGCAGTGCGGCAGCAACTAATGAAAAACTGTTTTTT. It translates to CSAAATNEKLFF.

The V call is TRBV6-5, the J call TRBJ1-5; D might be TRBD1 (5 bases). This CDR3 spans 13 amino acids. Germline V lookup: CDR1 MNHEY, CDR2 SVGAGI. V was clipped by 2 bases and J by 9 bases, with 11 bases between them. CDR3 bases: TGTGCCAGCAGTTACGAGAGGGGCGCGCCCCAGCATTTT. Translated: CASSYERGAPQHF.

This clonotype has at least ten counts. The V call is TRBV7-8, the J call TRBJ2-3; D uncertain. Trimming took off 3 bases at V and 0 bases at J, with 10 bases between the two ends. This CDR3 region has 15 residues. Germline V gene sequence: CDR1 SGHVS, CDR2 FQNEAQ. This chain's CDR3 is CASSFSLTSTDTQYF. The CDR3 DNA follows: TGTGCCAGCAGCTTCTCGTTGACTAGCACAGATACGCAGTATTTT.

The chain has TRBV18 and TRBJ2-1; 7 bases agree with TRBD1. Germline-derived CDR1 and CDR2 are KGHSH and LQKENI. V shed 5 bases, J shed 6 bases, and the junction held 4 bases outside the gene matches. CDR3 length: 13 residues. The CDR3 protein is CASSTAGGNEQFF. The DNA of the CDR3 is TGTGCCAGCTCAACCGCAGGGGGCAATGAGCAGTTCTTC.